This TCR beta chain came from a study of T cells in Graves' hyperthyroidism and ophthalmopathy. Overall study findings and caveats: Expanded thyroid clonotypes (above 0.001) were mostly also found in blood.

The CDR3 totals 14 residues. V lost 4 bases and J lost 5, with 14 bases in between. Germline CDR1 MNHEY, CDR2 SVGAGI. Amplification of TCR beta CDR3 regions was performed using RNA transcripts as template. An initial round of RT-PCR targeting the TCR CDR3 relied on the HTBI primer set. TCRdb re-analysed the multiplex PCR reads in MiXCR, keeping a single row per CDR3 protein. The sample carries hundreds of thousands of distinct CDR3 sequences, just under 45% recorded once. Together with thyroid ultrasound, orbital computed tomography, serum thyroxine and TRAb, clinical symptoms were used for diagnoses. Comments on this clonotype: What it binds is not known.

The receptor's source is an adult man with Graves' disease, either hyperthyroidism or ophthalmopathy (not recorded which). The genes are TRBV6-5 and TRBJ1-1; D is uncertain. Sample: peripheral blood or thyroid tissue (not recorded which). The chain's CDR3 is CASSLGQALTEAFF. The CDR3 nucleotides read TGTGCCAGCAGTTTAGGGCAGGCCCTTACTGAAGCTTTCTTT.